The entry below gives a single T cell receptor (beta chain) sequence along with its context. This sample stems from a study of shared T cell receptors in the human thymus. Generated by immunoSEQ multiplex PCR, the TCRdb table keeps only in-frame clones and is missing some. Of 700,000 to 750,000 clones in the sample, 80% to 90% were seen once. This CDR3 has 15 amino acids. V lost 3 bases to trimming and J lost 3 bases; unmatched junction nucleotides: 8. The germline gives CDR1 SGHRS, CDR2 YFSETQ. A further study also used this sample, focusing on human thymus T cells.

The chain couples TRBV5-1 to TRBJ2-7, with 8 nucleotides matching TRBD1. Sequencing was carried out using thymocytes. This clonotype was obtained from a girl less than two years old with a congenital heart defect. The DNA of the CDR3 is TGCGCCAGCAGCTCAATCGGACAGGGACGCTACGAGCAGTACTTC. Its protein is CASSSIGQGRYEQYF.